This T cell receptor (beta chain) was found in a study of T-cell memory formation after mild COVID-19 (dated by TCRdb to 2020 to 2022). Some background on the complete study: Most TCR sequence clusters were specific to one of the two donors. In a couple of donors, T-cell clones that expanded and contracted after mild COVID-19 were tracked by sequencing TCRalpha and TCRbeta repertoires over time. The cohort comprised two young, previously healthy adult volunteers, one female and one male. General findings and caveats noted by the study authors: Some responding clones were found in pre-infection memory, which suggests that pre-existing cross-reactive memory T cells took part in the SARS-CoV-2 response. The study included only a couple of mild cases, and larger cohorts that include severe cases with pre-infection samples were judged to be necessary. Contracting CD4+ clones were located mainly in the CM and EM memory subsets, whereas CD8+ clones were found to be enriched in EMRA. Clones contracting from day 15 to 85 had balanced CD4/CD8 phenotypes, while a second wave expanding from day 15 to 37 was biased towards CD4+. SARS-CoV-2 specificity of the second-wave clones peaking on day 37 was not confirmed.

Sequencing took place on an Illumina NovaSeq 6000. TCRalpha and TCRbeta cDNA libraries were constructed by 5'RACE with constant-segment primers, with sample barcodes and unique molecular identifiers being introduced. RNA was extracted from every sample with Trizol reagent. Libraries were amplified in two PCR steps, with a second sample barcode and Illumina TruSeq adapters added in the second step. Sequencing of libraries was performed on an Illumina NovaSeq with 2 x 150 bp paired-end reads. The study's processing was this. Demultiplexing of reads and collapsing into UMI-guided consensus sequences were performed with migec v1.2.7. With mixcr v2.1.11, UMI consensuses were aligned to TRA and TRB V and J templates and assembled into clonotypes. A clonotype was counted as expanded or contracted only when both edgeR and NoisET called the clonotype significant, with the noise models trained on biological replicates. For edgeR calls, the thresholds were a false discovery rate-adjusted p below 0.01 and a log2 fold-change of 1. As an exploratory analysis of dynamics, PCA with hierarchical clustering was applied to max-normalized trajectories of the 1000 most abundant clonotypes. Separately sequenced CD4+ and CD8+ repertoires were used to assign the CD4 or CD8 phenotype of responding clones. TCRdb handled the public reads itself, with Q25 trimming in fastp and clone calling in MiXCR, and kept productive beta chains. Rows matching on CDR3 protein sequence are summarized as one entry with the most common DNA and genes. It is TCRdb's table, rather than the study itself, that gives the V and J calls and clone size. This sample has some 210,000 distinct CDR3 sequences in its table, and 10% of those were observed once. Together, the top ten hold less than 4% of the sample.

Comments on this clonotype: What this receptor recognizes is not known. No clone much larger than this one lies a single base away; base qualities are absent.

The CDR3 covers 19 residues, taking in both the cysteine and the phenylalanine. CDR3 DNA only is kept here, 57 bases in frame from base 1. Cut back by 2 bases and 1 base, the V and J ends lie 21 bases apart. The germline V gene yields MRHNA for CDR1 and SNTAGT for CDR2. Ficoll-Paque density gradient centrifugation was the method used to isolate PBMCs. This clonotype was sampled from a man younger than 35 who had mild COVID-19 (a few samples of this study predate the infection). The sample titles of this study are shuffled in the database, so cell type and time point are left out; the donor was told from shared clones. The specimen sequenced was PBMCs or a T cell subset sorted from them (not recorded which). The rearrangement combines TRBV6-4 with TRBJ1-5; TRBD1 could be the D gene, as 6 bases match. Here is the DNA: TGTGCCAGCAGTGACCCAGGGGAAGGGCTAAGGGGGAGCAATCAGCCCCAGCATTTT. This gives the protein CASSDPGEGLRGSNQPQHF.